The text below deals with one T cell receptor (beta chain). No antigen is known for it. One end of the junction is discordant with germline, which a read error may explain. The data are from a study of cytomegalovirus exposure and HLA in healthy donors. The PCR was carried out with 60 Vbeta primers and 13 Jbeta primers. Authors' analysis steps: Per a later analysis, the number of unique TCR beta chains was about 80 million, of which roughly 9.9 million were shared. Data came from immunoSEQ multiplex PCR; TCRdb stores just in-frame clones and leaves some out. D and trimming come from the DNA, and the V and J calls and clone size come from that table. Its clone listing holds about 130,000 clones. The germline CDR1 and CDR2 sequences are LNHDA and SQIVND (reference sequence). The CDR3 spans 13 residues. Study-level points and caveats: Analyses of presence/absence relied on an assumption of roughly uniform sequencing depth across donors. The study recorded 150 to 200 TCR beta chains that were cytomegalovirus-associated.

This sequence joins TRBV19 and TRBJ2-1; 10 bases match TRBD1. The sequenced sample consisted of PBMCs. This TCR came from a middle-aged woman in good health and CMV-seropositive. The CDR3 here is CTSSIGDRGWWFF. In nucleotides, the CDR3 is TGTACCAGTAGTATAGGGGACAGGGGATGGTGGTTCTTC.